Sequencing of this TCR beta chain was carried out in a study of T cell responses to AZD1222 COVID-19 vaccine. Findings of the study overall: Distributed over spike, vaccine-associated CD4 TCRs predominated at 160-218 and 743-854. Repertoire sampling happened only post peak T cell response.

With respect to this clone: Its antigen is still unknown.

Profiling relied on immunoSEQ multiplex PCR, and the TCRdb table lists in-frame clones only, not all of them. The sample shows 75,000 or so clones, under 95% of them seen only once. Germline CDR1 and CDR2: MDHEN and SYDVKM. V lost 6 bases to trimming and J lost 5 bases, with 13 bases between them. The CDR3 runs to 13 residues. Whether given at about 4 or about 12 weeks, second doses were pooled. This material consisted of peripheral blood, taken 28 days after the second AZD1222 dose. This clonotype originated in an adult who received the AZD1222 COVID-19 vaccine. V and J are TRBV28 and TRBJ1-1, with no clear D. The CDR3 loop is CASRSLKGTEAFF. CDR3 in DNA: TGTGCCAGCAGGTCCCTTAAAGGGACTGAAGCTTTCTTT.